This TCR beta chain is from a study of identical twins. TCRdb passed the 5' RACE reads through MiXCR, listing each CDR3 protein once. This sample has hundreds of thousands of distinct CDR3 sequences, with around 6% found just once. Only a few counts were recorded for this clonotype. Germline loops: CDR1 MNHEY, CDR2 SVGAGI. V lost 0 bases and J 4 bases, leaving 17 bases between the germline ends. This CDR3 is built from 17 residues. The chain is built from TRBV6-5 and TRBJ2-3; a possible D gene is TRBD2 (5 bases). The receptor's source is a man aged 18 to 29 in good health. The sequencing input was naive T cells sorted from blood. CDR3 protein: CASSYSSLSGHPDTQYF. The CDR3 DNA reads TGTGCCAGCAGTTACTCGTCTCTAAGCGGCCACCCAGATACGCAGTATTTT.